These T cell receptor beta chains were read from a single sample in a study of vaccination and CD4 T cells after COVID-19. Antigens for these TCRs are unknown. One entry per CDR3 protein, called by TCRdb with MiXCR from the PCR reads. In the table there are 7,000 to 9,500 distinct CDR3 sequences, about 73% of which are singletons. The sequencing sample was made of CD4+ T cells from blood, cultured in vitro. These receptor sequences come from a human donor who had recovered from COVID-19. The CDR3 runs from the conserved cysteine through the conserved F or W. The D gene is left open where the match is weak. The size of a clone is reported for some rows only, either as once, few or many, or as a class for expanded clones.

d_call,clone_size,v_call,j_call,cdr3_aa,cdr3_nt
TRBD1,-,TRBV30,TRBJ2-7,CAWSRTGVYEQYF,TGTGCCTGGAGTCGGACAGGGGTCTACGAGCAGTACTTC
-,-,TRBV12-3/TRBV12-4,TRBJ1-5,CASSKGTKDQPQHF,TGTGCCAGCAGTAAAGGGACAAAGGATCAGCCCCAGCATTTT
-,-,TRBV7-6,TRBJ2-2,CASSGGGITNTGELFF,TGTGCCAGCAGCGGAGGGGGGATTACGAACACCGGGGAGCTGTTTTTT
-,-,TRBV19,TRBJ1-1,CASSIGGDTEAFF,TGTGCCAGTAGTATCGGTGGGGACACTGAAGCTTTCTTT
-,once,TRBV2,TRBJ1-5,CASSQGHSNQPQHF,TGTGCCAGCAGTCAGGGCCATAGCAATCAGCCCCAGCATTTT
TRBD1,-,TRBV27,TRBJ1-5,CASSWDRGSAQHF,TGTGCCAGCAGTTGGGACAGGGGTTCAGCCCAGCATTTT
TRBD2,-,TRBV7-9,TRBJ2-7,CASSPGTSGDYEQYF,TGTGCCAGCAGCCCCGGGACTAGCGGGGACTACGAGCAGTACTTC
-,-,TRBV6-1,TRBJ2-7,CASSEQAASRGEQYF,TGTGCCAGCAGTGAACAGGCGGCTAGCAGAGGCGAGCAGTACTTC
-,-,TRBV7-2,TRBJ2-4,CASSLETDLAKNIQYF,TGTGCCAGCAGCTTAGAGACAGACCTAGCCAAAAACATTCAGTACTTC
TRBD1,-,TRBV19,TRBJ1-1,CASSTTTGGGTEAFF,TGTGCCAGTAGTACGACGACAGGGGGTGGCACTGAAGCTTTCTTT
-,-,TRBV30,TRBJ2-6,CAWSPWANVLTF,TGTGCCTGGAGCCCCTGGGCCAACGTCCTGACTTTC
-,-,TRBV20-1,TRBJ1-3,CSARNPASGNTIYF,TGCAGTGCTAGAAACCCTGCCTCTGGAAACACCATATATTTT
-,-,TRBV24-1,TRBJ2-3,CATSDSRTSTQYF,TGTGCCACCAGTGATTCTCGGACCAGTACGCAGTATTTT
-,-,TRBV7-2,TRBJ2-3,CATSQPSTDTQYF,TGTGCCACCTCTCAACCTAGCACAGATACGCAGTATTTT
-,-,TRBV6-1,TRBJ2-7,CASSPGQFSYEQYF,TGTGCCAGCAGCCCTGGACAGTTTTCCTACGAGCAGTACTTC
-,few,TRBV7-2,TRBJ2-7,CASSLRGGPYEQYF,TGTGCCAGCAGCCTGAGGGGCGGACCCTACGAGCAGTACTTC
-,once,TRBV20-1,TRBJ2-7,CSAKQGLNEQYF,TGCAGTGCGAAGCAGGGGTTGAACGAGCAGTACTTC
TRBD1,-,TRBV7-2,TRBJ1-1,CASSIATGLEAFF,TGTGCCAGCAGCATAGCGACAGGGCTTGAAGCTTTCTTT
-,once,TRBV19,TRBJ1-2,CASSPTDLRNYGYTF,TGTGCCAGTAGCCCGACAGACCTAAGAAACTATGGCTACACCTTC
-,-,TRBV11-2,TRBJ1-1,CASSGTGIPWGTEAFF,TGTGCCAGCAGCGGAACAGGGATCCCTTGGGGCACTGAAGCTTTCTTT
TRBD2,large,TRBV6-5,TRBJ2-7,CASSYGAAGGPEEQYF,TGTGCCAGCAGTTACGGGGCAGCGGGGGGGCCGGAGGAGCAGTACTTC
-,-,TRBV20-1,TRBJ1-5,CSAQGRNQPQHF,TGCAGTGCACAGGGAAGAAATCAGCCCCAGCATTTT
-,-,TRBV12-5,TRBJ2-5,CASGFGVGGQETQYF,TGTGCTAGTGGTTTTGGGGTCGGGGGACAAGAGACCCAGTACTTC
TRBD1,-,TRBV11-3,TRBJ1-2,CASSLDISDRARGYTF,TGTGCCAGCAGCTTAGATATTTCCGACAGGGCGCGTGGCTACACCTTC
-,-,TRBV7-2,TRBJ2-7,CASSLEGQPTYEQYF,TGTGCCAGCAGCTTGGAGGGACAGCCGACCTACGAGCAGTACTTC
-,once,TRBV10-3,TRBJ1-1,CAISEGLIEAFF,TGTGCCATCAGTGAGGGACTGATTGAAGCTTTCTTT
-,-,TRBV12-3/TRBV12-4,TRBJ1-6,CASRTVSVSPLHF,TGTGCCAGCCGTACGGTTTCGGTTTCACCCCTCCACTTT
TRBD2,-,TRBV6-2/TRBV6-3,TRBJ2-7,CATADPGTSSYYEQYF,TGTGCCACCGCTGATCCCGGGACTAGCTCTTATTACGAGCAGTACTTC
TRBD1,-,TRBV10-3,TRBJ1-1,CAINGQGNTEAFF,TGTGCCATCAATGGACAGGGGAACACTGAAGCTTTCTTT
TRBD1,medium-sized,TRBV12-3/TRBV12-4,TRBJ2-7,CASSLTGQPYEQYF,TGTGCCAGCAGTCTAACGGGACAGCCCTACGAGCAGTACTTC
TRBD1,-,TRBV27,TRBJ1-6,CASRKTGGNSPLHF,TGTGCCAGCAGAAAGACAGGGGGTAATTCACCCCTCCACTTT
-,-,TRBV25-1,TRBJ2-3,CASSDQIQGFTQYF,TGTGCCAGCAGTGATCAAATTCAAGGTTTTACGCAGTATTTT
-,once,TRBV20-1,TRBJ2-3,CSVPRGGTDTQYF,TGCAGTGTCCCGAGGGGGGGCACAGATACGCAGTATTTT
-,few,TRBV7-9,TRBJ1-1,CASSLDRVGNTEAFF,TGTGCCAGCAGCTTAGACAGGGTGGGGAACACTGAAGCTTTCTTT
TRBD2,once,TRBV6-1,TRBJ2-3,CASSRYPLAGVSDTQYF,TGTGCCAGCAGCCGATATCCTCTAGCGGGAGTCTCAGATACGCAGTATTTT
-,-,TRBV28,TRBJ1-6,CASRGSSYNSPLHF,TGTGCCAGCAGGGGCAGCTCCTATAATTCACCCCTCCACTTT